This T cell receptor (beta chain) was recorded in a study of blood T cell repertoires in COVID-19. Cohort allocation depended upon clinical history that participants reported. Either two negative PCRs, clearance, or symptom resolution qualified Cohort 3 donors as recovered. Measured with immunoSEQ multiplex PCR; TCRdb has only the in-frame clones, and not every one. The sample has roughly 150,000 clones, about 85% seen once. Germline CDR1 reads MNHEY; CDR2 reads SVGAGI. The CDR3 is 13 residues long. V was trimmed by 10 bases and J by 8 bases, leaving 18 bases between them. This clonotype originated in a woman aged 50 to 65 who had recovered from COVID-19. The sequencing input was PBMCs or T cells enriched from blood (not recorded which). The V and J genes are TRBV6-5 and TRBJ2-1; maybe TRBD2 (6 bases). The CDR3 DNA sequence: TGTGCCACCTCGACTAGTTTTGCATATGAGCAGTTCTTC. It is translated as CATSTSFAYEQFF.